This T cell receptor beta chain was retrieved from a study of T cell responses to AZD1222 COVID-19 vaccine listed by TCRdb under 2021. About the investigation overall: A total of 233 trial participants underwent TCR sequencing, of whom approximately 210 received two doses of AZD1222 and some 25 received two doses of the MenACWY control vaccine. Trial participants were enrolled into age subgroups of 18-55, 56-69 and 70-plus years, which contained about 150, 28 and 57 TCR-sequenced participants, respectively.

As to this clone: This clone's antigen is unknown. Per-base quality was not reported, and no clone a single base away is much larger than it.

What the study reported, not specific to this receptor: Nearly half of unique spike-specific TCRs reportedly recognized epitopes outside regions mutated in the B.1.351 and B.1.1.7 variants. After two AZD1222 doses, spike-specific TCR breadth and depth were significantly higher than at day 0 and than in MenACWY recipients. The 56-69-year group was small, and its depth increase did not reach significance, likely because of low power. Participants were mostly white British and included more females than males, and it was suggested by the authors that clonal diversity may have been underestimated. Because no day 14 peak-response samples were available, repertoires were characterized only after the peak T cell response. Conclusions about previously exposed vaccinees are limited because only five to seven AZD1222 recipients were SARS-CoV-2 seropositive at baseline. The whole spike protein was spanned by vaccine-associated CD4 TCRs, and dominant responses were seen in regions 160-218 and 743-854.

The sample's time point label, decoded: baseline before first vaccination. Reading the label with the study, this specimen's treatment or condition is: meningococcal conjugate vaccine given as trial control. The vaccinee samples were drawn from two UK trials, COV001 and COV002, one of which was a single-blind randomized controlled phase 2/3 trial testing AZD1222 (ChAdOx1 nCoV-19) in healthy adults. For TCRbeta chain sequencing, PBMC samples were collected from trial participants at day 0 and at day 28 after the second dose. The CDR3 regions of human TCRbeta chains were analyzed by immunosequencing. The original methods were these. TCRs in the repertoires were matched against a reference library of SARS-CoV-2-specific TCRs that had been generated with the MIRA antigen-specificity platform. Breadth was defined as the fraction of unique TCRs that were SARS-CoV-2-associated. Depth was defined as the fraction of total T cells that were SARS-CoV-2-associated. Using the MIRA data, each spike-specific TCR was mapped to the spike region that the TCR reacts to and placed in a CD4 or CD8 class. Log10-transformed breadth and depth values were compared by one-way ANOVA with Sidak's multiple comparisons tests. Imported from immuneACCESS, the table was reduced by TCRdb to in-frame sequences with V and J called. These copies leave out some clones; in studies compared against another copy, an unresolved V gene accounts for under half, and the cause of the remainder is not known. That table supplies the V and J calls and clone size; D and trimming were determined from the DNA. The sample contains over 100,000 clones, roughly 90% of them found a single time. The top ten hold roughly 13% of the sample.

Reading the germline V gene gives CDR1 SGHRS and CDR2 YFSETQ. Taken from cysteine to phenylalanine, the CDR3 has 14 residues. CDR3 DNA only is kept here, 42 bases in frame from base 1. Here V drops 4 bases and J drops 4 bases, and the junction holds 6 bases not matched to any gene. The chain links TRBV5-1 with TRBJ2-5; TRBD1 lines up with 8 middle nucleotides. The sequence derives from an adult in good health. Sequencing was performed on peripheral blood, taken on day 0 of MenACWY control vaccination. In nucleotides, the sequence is TGCGCCAGCAGCCAAGGACAGGGTCGAGAGACCCAGTACTTC. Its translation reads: CASSQGQGRETQYF.